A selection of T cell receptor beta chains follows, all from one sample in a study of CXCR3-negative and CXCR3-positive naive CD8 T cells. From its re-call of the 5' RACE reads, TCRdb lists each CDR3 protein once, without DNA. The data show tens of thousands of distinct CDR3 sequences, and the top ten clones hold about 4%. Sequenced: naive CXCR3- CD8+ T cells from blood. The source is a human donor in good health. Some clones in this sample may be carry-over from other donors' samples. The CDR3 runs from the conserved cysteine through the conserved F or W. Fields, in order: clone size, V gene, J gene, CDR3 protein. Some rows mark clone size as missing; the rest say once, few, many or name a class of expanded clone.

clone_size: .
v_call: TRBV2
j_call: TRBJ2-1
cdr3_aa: CARERGSSYNEQFF

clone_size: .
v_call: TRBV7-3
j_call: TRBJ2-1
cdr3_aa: CASSAGTSLYNEQFF

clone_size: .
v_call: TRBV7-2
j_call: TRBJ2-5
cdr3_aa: CASRPTSGGIQETQYF

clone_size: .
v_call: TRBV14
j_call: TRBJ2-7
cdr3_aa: CASSQEMVWSGEQYF

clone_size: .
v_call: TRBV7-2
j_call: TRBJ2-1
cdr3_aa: CASSPQAGGFGEQFF

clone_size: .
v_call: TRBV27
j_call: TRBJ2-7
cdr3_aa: CASSLQAGWSEQYF

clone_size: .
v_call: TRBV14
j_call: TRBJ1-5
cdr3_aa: CASSQGQGPIFPQHF

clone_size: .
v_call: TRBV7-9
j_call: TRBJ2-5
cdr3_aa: CASSSQGRETQYF

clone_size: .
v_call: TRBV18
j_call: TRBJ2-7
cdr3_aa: CASSPPSGLAGYEQYF

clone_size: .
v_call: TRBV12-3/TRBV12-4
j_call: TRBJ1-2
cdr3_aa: CASRDSGGGYTF

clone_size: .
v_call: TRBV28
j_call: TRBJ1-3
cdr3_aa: CASSLPGTQGNTIYF

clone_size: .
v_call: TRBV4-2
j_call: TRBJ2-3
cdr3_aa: CASSQEERREGTDTQYF

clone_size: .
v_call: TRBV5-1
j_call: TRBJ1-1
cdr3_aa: CASSEQVRDTEAFF

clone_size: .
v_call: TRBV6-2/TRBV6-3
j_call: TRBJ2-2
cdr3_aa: CASSKSWYSGDTGELFF

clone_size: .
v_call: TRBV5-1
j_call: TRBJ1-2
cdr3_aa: CASSPGTGTNYGYTF

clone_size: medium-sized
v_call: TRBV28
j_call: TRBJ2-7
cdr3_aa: CASSLWDRGLGEQYF

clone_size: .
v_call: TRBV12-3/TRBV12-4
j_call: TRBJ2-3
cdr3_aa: CASSGGGGAVEDTQYF

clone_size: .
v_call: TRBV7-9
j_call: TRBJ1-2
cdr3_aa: CASSFTAETKGYTF

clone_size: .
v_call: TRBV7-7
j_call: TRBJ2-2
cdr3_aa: CASSFGPDTGELFF

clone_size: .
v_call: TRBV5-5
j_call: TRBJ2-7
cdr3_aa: CASSHLDYEQYF

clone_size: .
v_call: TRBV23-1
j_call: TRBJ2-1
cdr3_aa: CASSQSRRSSYNEQFF

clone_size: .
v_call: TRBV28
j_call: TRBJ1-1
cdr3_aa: CASSFTGRGLNTEAFF

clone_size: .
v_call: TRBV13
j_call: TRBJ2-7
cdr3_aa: CASSPQGNEQYF

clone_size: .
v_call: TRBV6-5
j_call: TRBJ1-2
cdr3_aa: CASSTPGVYYGYTF

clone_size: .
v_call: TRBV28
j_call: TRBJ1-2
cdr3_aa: CASSLSGWANYGYTF

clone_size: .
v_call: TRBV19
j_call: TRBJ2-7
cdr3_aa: CASSISVGSYEQYF

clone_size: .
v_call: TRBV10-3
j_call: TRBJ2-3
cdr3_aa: CAIRTLDRGTDTQYF

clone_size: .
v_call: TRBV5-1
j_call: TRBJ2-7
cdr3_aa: CASSGGQGDDEQYF

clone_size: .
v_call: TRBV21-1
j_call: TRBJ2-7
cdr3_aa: CASSKVYEQYF

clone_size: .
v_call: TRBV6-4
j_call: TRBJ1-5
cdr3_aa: CASSDWVGQPQRF

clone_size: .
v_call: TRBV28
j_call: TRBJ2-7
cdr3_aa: CASSFRDRYEQYF

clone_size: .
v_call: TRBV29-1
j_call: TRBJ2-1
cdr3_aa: CSVEGWPSGRYNEQFF

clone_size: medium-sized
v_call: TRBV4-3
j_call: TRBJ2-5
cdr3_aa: CASSRDREDQETQYF

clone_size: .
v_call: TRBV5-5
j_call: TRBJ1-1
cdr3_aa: CASSLRPGGYTEAFF

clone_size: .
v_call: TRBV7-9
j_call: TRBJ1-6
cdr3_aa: CASSLIQANNSPLHF

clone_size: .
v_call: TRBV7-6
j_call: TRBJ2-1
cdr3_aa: CASSLGGLAMFNNEQFF

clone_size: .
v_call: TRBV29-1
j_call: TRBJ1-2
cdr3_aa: CSVGPGQGADGGYTF

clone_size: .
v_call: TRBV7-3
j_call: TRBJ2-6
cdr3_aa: CASSPGQGANVLTF

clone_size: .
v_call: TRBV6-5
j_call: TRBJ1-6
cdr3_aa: CASSEDRGNSPLHF

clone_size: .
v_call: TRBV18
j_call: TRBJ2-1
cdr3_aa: CASSPPLYNEQFF

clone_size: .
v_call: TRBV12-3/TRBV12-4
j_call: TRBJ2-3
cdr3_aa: CASRSLAGGITDTQYF

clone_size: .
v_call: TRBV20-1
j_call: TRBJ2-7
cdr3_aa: CSAQDPDRVPIYEQYF